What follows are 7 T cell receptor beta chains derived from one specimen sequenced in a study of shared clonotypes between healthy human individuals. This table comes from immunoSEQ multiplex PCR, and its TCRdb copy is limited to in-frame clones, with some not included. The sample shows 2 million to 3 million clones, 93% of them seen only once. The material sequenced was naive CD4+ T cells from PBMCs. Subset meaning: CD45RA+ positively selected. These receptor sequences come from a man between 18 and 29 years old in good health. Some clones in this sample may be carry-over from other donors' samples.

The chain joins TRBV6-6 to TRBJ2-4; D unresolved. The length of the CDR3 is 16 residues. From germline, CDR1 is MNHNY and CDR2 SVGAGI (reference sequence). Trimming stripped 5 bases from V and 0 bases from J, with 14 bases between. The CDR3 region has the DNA TGTGCCAGCAGTCCTGACCCGGCCTTAGCCAAAAACATTCAGTACTTC. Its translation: CASSPDPALAKNIQYF.

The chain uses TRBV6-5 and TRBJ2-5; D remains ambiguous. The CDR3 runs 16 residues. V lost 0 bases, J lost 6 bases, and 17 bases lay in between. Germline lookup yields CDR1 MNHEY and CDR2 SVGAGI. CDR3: CASSYSAGRGSKTQYF. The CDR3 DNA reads TGTGCCAGCAGTTACTCTGCAGGCCGAGGTTCGAAGACCCAGTACTTC.

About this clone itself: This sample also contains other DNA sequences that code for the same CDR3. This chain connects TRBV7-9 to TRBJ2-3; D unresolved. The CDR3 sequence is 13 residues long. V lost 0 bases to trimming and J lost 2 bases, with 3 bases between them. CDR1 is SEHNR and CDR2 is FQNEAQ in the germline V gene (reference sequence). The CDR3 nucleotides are TGTGCCAGCAGCTTAGCGCTCACAGATACGCAGTATTTT. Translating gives CASSLALTDTQYF.

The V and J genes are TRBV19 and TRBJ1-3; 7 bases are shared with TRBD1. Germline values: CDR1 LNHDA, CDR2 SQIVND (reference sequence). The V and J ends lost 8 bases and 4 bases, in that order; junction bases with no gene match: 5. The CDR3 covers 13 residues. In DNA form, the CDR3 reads TGTGCCAGTGGAGCGGGACAGGGAAACACCATATATTTT. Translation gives CASGAGQGNTIYF.

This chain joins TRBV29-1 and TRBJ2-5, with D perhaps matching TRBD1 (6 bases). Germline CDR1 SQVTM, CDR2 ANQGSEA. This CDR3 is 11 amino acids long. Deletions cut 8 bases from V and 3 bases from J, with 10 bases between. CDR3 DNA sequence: TGCAGCCCGAGGACAGAAGAGACCCAGTACTTC. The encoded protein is CSPRTEETQYF. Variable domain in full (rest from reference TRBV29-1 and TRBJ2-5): SAVISQKPSRDICQRGTSLTIQCQVDSQVTMMFWYRQQPGQSLTLIATANQGSEATYESGFVIDKFPISRPNLTFSTLTVSNMSPEDSSIYLCSPRTEETQYFGPGTRLLVL.

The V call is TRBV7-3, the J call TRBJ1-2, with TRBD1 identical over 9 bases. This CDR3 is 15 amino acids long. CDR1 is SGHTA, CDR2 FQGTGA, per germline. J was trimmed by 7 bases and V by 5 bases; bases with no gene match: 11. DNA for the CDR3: TGTGCCAGCAGCCCCGCGGGGGACAGGGCCGGTGGCTACACCTTC. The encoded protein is CASSPAGDRAGGYTF. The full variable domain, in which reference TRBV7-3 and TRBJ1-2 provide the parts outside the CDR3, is GAGVSQTPSNKVTEKGKYVELRCDPISGHTALYWYRQSLGQGPEFLIYFQGTGAADDSGLPNDRFFAVRPEGSVSTLKIQRTERGDSAVYLCASSPAGDRAGGYTFGSGTRLTVV.

CDR3 DNA sequence: TGTGCCAGTAGTTCGGCGGAGCTAGCCAAAAACATTCAGTACTTC. Translating gives CASSSAELAKNIQYF. This sequence joins TRBV19 and TRBJ2-4, with D hard to call. Trimming left V 5 bases short and J 0 bases short, with 11 bases between. This CDR3 region has 15 residues. Looked up from germline, CDR1 is LNHDA and CDR2 is SQIVND (reference sequence).